These 16 T cell receptor beta chains originate from one sample sequenced in a study of T cell responses to AZD1222 COVID-19 vaccine (dated by TCRdb to the early 2020s). This specimen's time point label, interpreted: baseline before first vaccination. The library was generated by the immunoSEQ multiplex PCR assay. What TCRdb holds here is the immuneACCESS table cut down to in-frame rearrangements. Part of the clones is not present; checked against another copy, under half of the missing clones reflect an unresolved V gene, and the others are unexplained. Present in this sample are 86,000 or so clones, around nine tenths of which were seen just once. The ten largest clones take up under 4% of the sample. The sample here was peripheral blood, taken on day 0 of AZD1222 vaccination. The receptors stem from an adult in good health.

The chain couples TRBV7-3 to TRBJ2-1; the D is unclear. In germline, CDR1 is SGHTA, CDR2 FQGTGA. The CDR3 sequence is 13 residues long. V was pared by 1 base and J by 6 bases, with 7 bases between. CDR3 nucleotides: TGTGCCAGCAGCTTAATAGTAAGCAATGAGCAGTTCTTC. Residues: CASSLIVSNEQFF.

This chain joins TRBV27 and TRBJ2-1, with a possible D match to TRBD1 (6 bases). This CDR3 spans 15 amino acids. The ends were cut back, 2 bases at V and 4 bases at J, with 12 bases in the middle. CDR1 is MNHEY, CDR2 SMNVEV, per germline (reference sequence). The CDR3 is CASSLTGSDYNEQFF. CDR3 DNA sequence: TGTGCCAGCAGTTTAACAGGGTCGGATTACAATGAGCAGTTCTTC.

The chain recombines TRBV5-8 with TRBJ2-2, with 8 bases matching TRBD2. This CDR3 region has 16 residues. The germline CDR1 and CDR2 sequences are SGHTS and YDEGEE. The J segment lost 7 bases and the V segment lost 4 bases, leaving 12 bases of the junction unmatched. CDR3 coding DNA: TGTGCCAGCAGCCCACCGGCGGGGGGCGTGGTCGGGGAGCTGTTTTTT. It encodes CASSPPAGGVVGELFF.

The V and J genes are TRBV28 and TRBJ2-7; TRBD2 matches at 7 bases. V shed 5 bases and J 5 bases; nucleotides not matched to a gene: 15. The CDR3 spans 16 residues. Per the germline V gene, CDR1 is MDHEN and CDR2 is SYDVKM. This chain's CDR3 is CASSNYLAGVNNEQYF. The DNA for the CDR3 is TGTGCCAGCAGTAACTACTTAGCGGGTGTGAATAACGAGCAGTACTTC.

The chain combines TRBV2 with TRBJ1-2; D is undetermined. The CDR3 has 15 amino acids. Per germline, CDR1 SNHLY and CDR2 FYNNEI. The V end lost 3 bases, the J end lost 4 bases, and 15 bases lay between the germline ends. The CDR3 sequence: CASSDGDPGLYGYTF. CDR3 sequence (DNA): TGTGCCAGCAGTGACGGAGATCCCGGCCTCTATGGCTACACCTTC.

The genes are TRBV19 and TRBJ2-7; no firm D call. V was trimmed by 4 bases and J by 0 bases, leaving 7 bases between them. Germline V gene lookup returns CDR1 LNHDA and CDR2 SQIVND (reference sequence). The CDR3 length is 13 residues. The chain's CDR3 is CASSRSASYEQYF. CDR3 bases: TGTGCCAGTAGTAGGTCCGCCTCCTACGAGCAGTACTTC.

The genes are TRBV5-6 and TRBJ1-4; no firm D call. Per the germline V gene, CDR1 is SGHDT and CDR2 is YYEEEE. V lost 0 bases and J 7 bases, leaving 10 bases between the germline ends. CDR3 length equals 14 residues. Here the CDR3 DNA reads TGTGCCAGCAGCTTGGGCCACTTGAGTGAAAAACTGTTTTTT. Translation gives CASSLGHLSEKLFF.

This clone has a handful of counts. V gene TRBV2 combines with J gene TRBJ2-5; a possible D gene is TRBD2 (6 bases). V lost 3 bases to trimming and J lost 4 bases, with 9 bases between them. The CDR3 extends over 13 amino acids. CDR1 and CDR2 from the germline V gene are SNHLY and FYNNEI. The CDR3 bases are TGTGCCAGCAGTGAGGAGGGGATAGAGACCCAGTACTTC. It codes for CASSEEGIETQYF.

J is TRBJ2-7 and V is TRBV7-9; either TRBD1 or TRBD2 may supply D (5 bases each). V was clipped by 4 bases and J by 5 bases, with 21 bases between them. The germline V gene encodes CDR1 SEHNR and CDR2 FQNEAQ (reference sequence). This CDR3 is built from 16 residues. This CDR3 reads CASSSPTVGGKDEQYF. CDR3 nucleotide sequence: TGTGCCAGCAGCTCCCCGACAGTAGGAGGAAAAGACGAGCAGTACTTC.

The rearrangement links TRBV19 to TRBJ1-1; TRBD1 matches at 9 bases. Unmatched junction bases numbered 7, after V lost 5 bases and J lost 3 bases. This CDR3 has 15 residues. CDR1 LNHDA and CDR2 SQIVND come from the germline V gene (reference sequence). In DNA form, the CDR3 reads TGTGCCAGTAGTGGGACAGGGAATCGGCACACTGAAGCTTTCTTT. As protein: CASSGTGNRHTEAFF.

The chain joins TRBV6-5 to TRBJ1-1; 7 nucleotides match TRBD1. V lost 6 bases to trimming and J lost 8 bases; unmatched junction nucleotides: 3. Germline CDR1 is MNHEY and CDR2 is SVGAGI. The CDR3 totals 11 residues. The CDR3 bases are TGTGCCAGCAGCAGCAGGGGGGAAGCTTTCTTT. Its translation is CASSSRGEAFF.

The genes are TRBV5-1 and TRBJ2-5; tentative D call: TRBD1 (6 bases). This CDR3 region has 16 residues. CDR1 and CDR2 (germline): SGHRS, YFSETQ. V dropped 0 bases and J dropped 3 bases, with 15 bases sitting between them. DNA for the CDR3: TGCGCCAGCAGCTTGGACGGGGCAGGGGTGGAAGAGACCCAGTACTTC. Protein: CASSLDGAGVEETQYF.

This clone was picked up a small number of times. The V gene is TRBV4-1, the J gene TRBJ2-7, with D tentatively TRBD2 (6 bases). Trimming removed 0 bases from V and 3 bases from J, with 12 bases in between. The CDR3 consists of 15 residues. Per the germline V gene, CDR1 is MGHRA and CDR2 is YSYEKL. Here the CDR3 reads CASSQDPQEGYEQYF. The CDR3 nucleotides read TGCGCCAGCAGCCAAGATCCACAGGAGGGCTACGAGCAGTACTTC.

The rearrangement links TRBV21-1 to TRBJ1-5; the tabulated D call, TRBD1, remains unverified against the DNA. TRBV21-1 is a pseudogene locus. This CDR3 is built from 15 residues. This CDR3 is CASSKGWGPRQPQHF. The CDR3 nucleotides read TGTGCCAGCAGCAAAGGGTGGGGGCCGAGGCAGCCCCAGCATTTT.

The J gene is TRBJ1-3, the V gene TRBV6-5; D not resolved. CDR3 length: 11 residues. V was shortened by 7 bases and J by 8 bases, with 9 bases between the two germline ends. Germline V CDR1 and CDR2: MNHEY, SVGAGI. The CDR3 reads CASISRDTIYF. The DNA for the CDR3 is TGTGCCAGCATATCTCGGGACACCATATATTTT.

This rearrangement joins TRBV4-2 to TRBJ2-7, with a tentative D call TRBD2 (6 bases). CDR3 length equals 15 residues. Germline values: CDR1 LGHNA, CDR2 YNFKEQ. V lost 4 bases to trimming and J lost 3 bases, with 16 bases between them. The CDR3: CASSRAGAGLYEQYF. Here the CDR3 DNA reads TGTGCCAGCAGCCGAGCGGGCGCCGGCCTCTACGAGCAGTACTTC.